The clone carrying this T cell receptor beta chain was seen repeatedly, ten times or more. Germline V lookup: CDR1 MNHNS, CDR2 SASEGT. Between the trimmed V and J ends, which lost 8 bases and 1 base, there was a span of 11 bases. The CDR3 spans 13 residues. There were TCR beta CDR3 regions amplified from RNA transcripts. HTBI primers were employed in a first-round RT-PCR of the TCR CDR3. MiXCR was run by TCRdb on the multiplex PCR reads, yielding one entry per CDR3 protein. The sample records 500,000 to 650,000 distinct CDR3 sequences, roughly 15% being singletons. This sample stems from a study of T cells in Graves' hyperthyroidism and ophthalmopathy.

Sequenced input: blood. The chain links TRBV6-1 to TRBJ1-1; TRBD1 might be the D (5 bases). The origin of this receptor is a woman aged 40 to 50 with Graves' hyperthyroidism. CDR3 residues: CASPTTGNTEAFF. The CDR3 region has the DNA TGTGCCAGCCCTACAACAGGGAACACTGAAGCTTTCTTT.